Below, 22 T cell receptor beta chains from the same sample are listed, as sequenced in a study of shared clonotypes between healthy human individuals. Measured with immunoSEQ multiplex PCR; TCRdb has only the in-frame clones, and not every one. Of approximately 250,000 clones in the sample, just over 65% were seen once. Sequencing used memory CD4+ T cells sorted from blood. Subset of the sample: CD45RA-negative fraction. All receptors come from a man younger than 45 in good health.

This rearrangement joins TRBV6-6 to TRBJ1-4, with 7 bases aligning to TRBD1. The CDR3 is made up of 15 amino acids. Germline V gives CDR1 MNHNY, CDR2 SVGAGI (reference sequence). With 2 bases clipped from V and 6 bases from J, the junction kept 6 bases outside the gene matches. The CDR3: CASSYARGRDEKLFF. DNA of the CDR3: TGTGCCAGCAGTTACGCGAGGGGGCGGGATGAAAAACTGTTTTTT.

This chain links TRBV28 with TRBJ2-7; no firm D call. The CDR3 loop spans 13 amino acids. Trimming pared 3 bases from V and 6 bases from J, leaving 12 bases between. Germline V CDR1 and CDR2: MDHEN, SYDVKM. In DNA form, the CDR3 reads TGTGCCAGCAGTTTTAACAGAATGCTCGAGCAGTACTTC. Its protein is CASSFNRMLEQYF.

The V gene is TRBV6-5, the J gene TRBJ1-2; D perhaps matches TRBD1 (6 bases). V was shortened by 2 bases and J by 3 bases, with 13 bases between the two germline ends. Germline CDR1 MNHEY, CDR2 SVGAGI. The length of the CDR3 is 15 residues. The CDR3 is CASSYRWGADYGYTF. In nucleotides, the CDR3 is TGTGCCAGCAGTTACCGTTGGGGGGCGGACTATGGCTACACCTTC.

In its sample, this clone was seen many times. The chain combines TRBV4-2 with TRBJ2-1; a weak D match, TRBD1 (6 bases). The CDR3 is made up of 16 amino acids. Trimming removed 0 bases at V and 6 bases at J, with 15 bases between. CDR1 is LGHNA and CDR2 is YNFKEQ in the germline V gene. CDR3 loop: CASSQEWAGVINEQFF. CDR3 nucleotide sequence: TGTGCCAGCAGCCAAGAGTGGGCAGGGGTTATCAATGAGCAGTTCTTC.

The chain employs TRBV6-1 and TRBJ2-7, with D tentatively TRBD1 or TRBD2 (5 bases each). Germline V CDR1 and CDR2: MNHNS, SASEGT. The CDR3 consists of 12 residues. The ends were cut back, 2 bases at V and 7 bases at J, with 9 bases in the middle. CDR3 sequence (DNA): TGTGCCAGCAGTGAATGGGGGTGGGAGCAGTACTTC. This translates into CASSEWGWEQYF.

V and J are TRBV21-1 and TRBJ2-7; whether TRBD2, the table's D call, matches the DNA was not checked. TRBV21-1 is assigned pseudogene status. The CDR3 runs to 15 residues. The CDR3 DNA follows: TGTGCCAGCCGTGCCCCGAGGAACCGTAGGAACGAGCAGTACTTC. The encoded protein is CASRAPRNRRNEQYF.

V is TRBV2 and J is TRBJ2-1; D gene uncertain. Trimming removed 3 bases from V and 0 bases from J, with 6 bases in between. From germline, CDR1 is SNHLY and CDR2 FYNNEI. This CDR3 spans 14 amino acids. CDR3 loop: CASSDYSSYNEQFF. Here the CDR3 DNA reads TGTGCCAGCAGTGACTATAGCTCCTACAATGAGCAGTTCTTC.

This clone has a count of ten or more. The chain combines TRBV5-1 with TRBJ1-1, with D possibly matching TRBD1 (6 bases). Germline-derived CDR1 and CDR2 are SGHRS and YFSETQ. Trimming shortened V by 5 bases and J by 4 bases, and 15 bases separated the two germline ends. The CDR3 has 14 residues. Written as DNA, the CDR3 is TGCGCCAGCAGTAACAGGGAAGGAGGCACTGAAGCTTTCTTT. This gives the protein CASSNREGGTEAFF.

This clone was picked up one time. V gene TRBV11-2 combines with J gene TRBJ2-2; 10 bases are a match to TRBD2. This CDR3 is 17 amino acids long. The V gene end was trimmed by 3 bases and the J gene end by 5 bases; junction bases not matched to a gene: 9. Germline V gene lookup returns CDR1 SGHAT and CDR2 FQNNGV. The CDR3 bases are TGTGCCAGCAGCTTGCTAGCGGGAGTCCGGGAGACCGGGGAGCTGTTTTTT. It translates to CASSLLAGVRETGELFF.

This clone was seen a handful of times. The J gene is TRBJ2-5, the V gene TRBV25-1; 10 bases line up with TRBD2. The germline gives CDR1 MGHDK, CDR2 SYGVNS. The length of the CDR3 is 16 residues. V lost 3 bases, J lost 3 bases, and 7 bases stayed unmatched. The chain's CDR3 is CASSDASGRGKETQYF. As DNA, the CDR3 is TGTGCCAGCAGTGACGCTAGCGGGAGAGGGAAAGAGACCCAGTACTTC.

The CDR3 is CASRDGPQAYEQYF. CDR3 nucleotides: TGTGCCAGCAGAGACGGGCCCCAGGCCTACGAGCAGTACTTC. J is TRBJ2-7 and V is TRBV28; D gene unclear. Trimming took off 6 bases at V and 2 bases at J, with 14 bases between the two ends. Germline V CDR1 and CDR2: MDHEN, SYDVKM. The CDR3 loop spans 14 amino acids. Filled out from reference TRBV28 and TRBJ2-7, the complete variable domain reads DVKVTQSSRYLVKRTGEKVFLECVQDMDHENMFWYRQDPGLGLRLIYFSYDVKMKEKGDIPEGYSVSREKKERFSLILESASTNQTSMYLCASRDGPQAYEQYFGPGTRLTVT.

The chain employs TRBV7-7 and TRBJ1-2; possibly TRBD1 for D (6 bases). Germline-derived CDR1 and CDR2 are SSHAT and FNYEAQ (reference sequence). The CDR3 spans 15 residues. The CDR3 bases are TGTGCTACCAAGGGACATACCCACCCGAAGGATGGCTACACCTTC. It encodes CATKGHTHPKDGYTF.

In its sample, this clone was seen a few times. The gene calls are TRBV7-9 and TRBJ2-3, with 7 bases lining up with TRBD2. Germline trimming cut 10 bases from V and 5 bases from J; bases unmatched to any gene: 9. CDR1 and CDR2 from the germline V gene are SEHNR and FQNEAQ (reference sequence). The CDR3 covers 13 residues. CDR3 nucleotide sequence: TGTGCCAACGCGCGGGAGACGGAAGATACGCAGTATTTT. Translated, it gives CANARETEDTQYF.

J is TRBJ2-7 and V is TRBV7-2; D is ambiguous. CDR3 size: 12 residues. Trimming left V 2 bases short and J 6 bases short, with 8 bases between. Germline assignment: CDR1 SGHTA and CDR2 FQGNSA. The CDR3 is CASSLHNIEQYF. The CDR3 DNA reads as TGTGCCAGCAGCTTACATAATATCGAGCAGTACTTC. Together with reference TRBV7-2 and TRBJ2-7, the CDR3 gives the full variable domain: GAGVSQSPSNKVTEKGKDVELRCDPISGHTALYWYRQSLGQGLEFLIYFQGNSAPDKSGLPSDRFSAERTGGSVSTLTIQRTQQEDSAVYLCASSLHNIEQYFGPGTRLTVT.

This clone was observed a few times. This rearrangement joins TRBV30 to TRBJ1-2; D unclear. The CDR3 consists of 12 residues. The ends were cut back, 5 bases at V and 8 bases at J, with 15 bases in the middle. The germline V gene encodes CDR1 GTSNPN and CDR2 SVGIG (reference sequence). The CDR3 loop is CAWGNGRRGYTF. CDR3 in DNA: TGTGCCTGGGGGAACGGACGCCGGGGCTACACCTTC.

This clone was picked up one time. The chain is built from TRBV6-5 and TRBJ2-2; D not certain. V was pared by 6 bases and J by 4 bases, with 9 bases between. Germline lookup yields CDR1 MNHEY and CDR2 SVGAGI. The CDR3 runs 13 residues. Written as DNA, the CDR3 is TGTGCCAGCAGCCTTCCGGGCACCGGGGAGCTGTTTTTT. Amino acids: CASSLPGTGELFF.

J is TRBJ2-7 and V is TRBV11-3; D not resolved. Germline V lookup: CDR1 SGHNT, CDR2 YENEEA. V dropped 4 bases and J dropped 2 bases, with 12 bases sitting between them. This CDR3 contains 14 residues. In DNA form, the CDR3 reads TGTGCCAGCAGCTCCGACGGTCAAACCTACGAGCAGTACTTC. Translated: CASSSDGQTYEQYF.

CDR3 loop: CASRTLDRYNYGYTF. Here the CDR3 DNA reads TGTGCCAGCAGGACCCTGGACAGGTATAACTATGGCTACACCTTC. The chain joins TRBV28 to TRBJ1-2; 7 positions agree with TRBD1. Germline V gene lookup returns CDR1 MDHEN and CDR2 SYDVKM. Trimming at V came to 6 bases and at J to 1 base, leaving 8 bases not matched to a gene. The length of the CDR3 is 15 residues.

This clone was counted only a few times. This chain connects TRBV5-4 to TRBJ1-2; D gene unclear. The V gene's germline CDR1 is SGHNT and CDR2 YYREEE (reference sequence). The CDR3 sequence is 13 residues long. V lost 2 bases, J lost 4 bases, and 9 bases lay in between. Here the CDR3 DNA reads TGTGCCAGCAGCTTCCCCGTTCTCTATGGCTACACCTTC. This translates into CASSFPVLYGYTF.

The V gene is TRBV19, the J gene TRBJ1-1, with D unresolved. The V gene lost 7 bases and the J gene lost 6 bases, with 9 bases spanning the gap. Germline loops: CDR1 LNHDA, CDR2 SQIVND (reference sequence). The CDR3 spans 11 residues. The CDR3 DNA reads TGTGCCAGTATGAGGATCTCTGAAGCTTTCTTT. Amino acids: CASMRISEAFF.

V and J are TRBV9 and TRBJ2-4, with TRBD1 as a possible D gene (5 bases). Deletions cut 9 bases from V and 8 bases from J, with 18 bases between. The CDR3 runs to 13 residues. CDR1 is SGDLS and CDR2 is YYNGEE in the germline V gene. The CDR3 bases are TGTGCCACCTCTATGGGGCCGAGAGACATTCAGTACTTC. Protein: CATSMGPRDIQYF. Supplemented by reference TRBV9 and TRBJ2-4, the full variable domain reads DSGVTQTPKHLITATGQRVTLRCSPRSGDLSVYWYQQSLDQGLQFLIQYYNGEERAKGNILERFSAQQFPDLHSELNLSSLELGDSALYFCATSMGPRDIQYFGAGTRLSVL.

This clone was picked up many times. This chain uses TRBV7-2 with TRBJ2-3; TRBD2 aligns across 7 bases. The germline gives CDR1 SGHTA, CDR2 FQGNSA. The CDR3 runs 16 residues. The J segment lost 1 base and the V segment lost 5 bases, leaving 9 bases of the junction unmatched. The CDR3 loop reads CASSPGRGLGTDTQYF. For the CDR3, the DNA is TGTGCCAGCAGCCCAGGGAGGGGCTTGGGCACAGATACGCAGTATTTT.